The 5 T cell receptor beta chains presented below share a single source sample, sequenced in a study of blood T cell repertoires in COVID-19. Measured with immunoSEQ multiplex PCR; TCRdb has only the in-frame clones, and not every one. Among 100,000 to 150,000 clones, 80% to 90% were seen once, and the ten largest hold about 6%. Sequences were obtained from peripheral blood. These receptors all come from an older man with active or convalescent COVID-19.

V gene TRBV7-2 combines with J gene TRBJ2-5; 10 bases align to TRBD2. V was pared by 2 bases and J by 1 base, with 4 bases of the junction left unmatched. Germline V gives CDR1 SGHTA, CDR2 FQGNSA. CDR3 length equals 16 residues. In DNA form, the CDR3 reads TGTGCCAGCAGCTTAAGGGTAGCGGGGGGCCAAGAGACCCAGTACTTC. Protein sequence: CASSLRVAGGQETQYF.

This rearrangement joins TRBV7-9 to TRBJ1-5; D is undetermined. CDR1 SEHNR and CDR2 FQNEAQ come from the germline V gene (reference sequence). The CDR3 consists of 14 residues. The germline V and J ends were trimmed by 5 bases and 0 bases, with 8 bases remaining between them. The CDR3 DNA sequence: TGTGCCAGCAGCATTGGGCCTAGCAATCAGCCCCAGCATTTT. Its protein product is CASSIGPSNQPQHF. The variable domain in full, with the rest retrieved from reference TRBV7-9 and TRBJ1-5, is DTGVSQNPRHKITKRGQNVTFRCDPISEHNRLYWYRQTLGQGPEFLTYFQNEAQLEKSRLLSDRFSAERPKGSFSTLEIQRTEQGDSAMYLCASSIGPSNQPQHFGDGTRLSIL.

The V call is TRBV7-9, the J call TRBJ1-2; TRBD1 matches 7 bases. The CDR3 contains 11 residues. V lost 10 bases, J lost 7 bases, and 6 bases stayed unmatched. Germline V gives CDR1 SEHNR, CDR2 FQNEAQ (reference sequence). CDR3 coding DNA: TGTGCCACGCAGGGGGTACGTGGCTACACCTTC. This translates into CATQGVRGYTF. The full variable domain, rest sourced from reference TRBV7-9 and TRBJ1-2, is DTGVSQNPRHKITKRGQNVTFRCDPISEHNRLYWYRQTLGQGPEFLTYFQNEAQLEKSRLLSDRFSAERPKGSFSTLEIQRTEQGDSAMYLCATQGVRGYTFGSGTRLTVV.

This rearrangement joins TRBV11-2 to TRBJ2-2; D perhaps matches TRBD1 (5 bases). CDR3 size: 15 residues. Per germline, CDR1 SGHAT and CDR2 FQNNGV. The V end lost 3 bases, the J end lost 7 bases, and 15 bases lay between the germline ends. CDR3 region: CASSFMPGQNGELFF. In DNA, the CDR3 is TGTGCCAGCAGCTTCATGCCAGGGCAGAACGGGGAGCTGTTTTTT.

The V and J genes are TRBV9 and TRBJ2-3, with 9 bases that match TRBD2. CDR3 size: 16 residues. V lost 0 bases, J lost 6 bases, and 8 bases stayed unmatched. CDR1 and CDR2 from the germline V gene are SGDLS and YYNGEE. In nucleotides, the CDR3 is TGTGCCAGCAGCGTAGCTGGTGCGGGGGGGTCCGATACGCAGTATTTT. This encodes CASSVAGAGGSDTQYF.